The present T cell receptor (beta chain) was sequenced within a study of persistence of HIV-infected CD4 T cells (TCRdb year 2020). At the level of the whole study: The median time participants had been on suppressive ART was less than ten years. Peripheral blood samples of up to 180 mL were obtained at multiple time points, with the exception of two participants, for whom leukapheresis was performed at a single time point. Anti-CD3/anti-CD28 stimulation activated a higher proportion of cells, with a lower memory fraction, than antigen stimulation. The study isolated CMV- and HIV-1 Gag-responding CD4+ T cells from ART-treated individuals to examine antigen-driven clonal expansion of HIV-1-infected cells. The clonality of all cells in each sorted population was assessed by TCRbeta sequencing, whereas the clonality of infected cells was assessed by proviral sequencing. For the TCR cluster analysis across participants, roughly 8 participants were included for CMV and 6 or 7 participants for Gag.

The germline V gene gives CDR1 as KGHSH and CDR2 as LQKENI. From its cysteine to its phenylalanine, the CDR3 spans 13 amino acids. The only DNA kept is the CDR3, 39 bases in frame from the first base. V lost 2 bases and J lost 4 bases; the stretch between them is 8 bases long. To note about this clone: No antigen is known for it. Within one base of it there is no much larger clone, and no base qualities were kept.

This specimen's treatment or condition label, per the study, means: suppressive antiretroviral therapy. Cells were stimulated with anti-CD3/anti-CD28 magnetic beads as a nonspecific positive control representing the CD4+ T cell repertoire. Responding CD4+ T cells were sorted on the basis of upregulation of both CD40 ligand and CD69. Participants were HIV-1-infected adults who started suppressive ART during chronic infection. For at least 4 years, participants had undetectable plasma HIV-1 RNA, below 50 copies/mL. To be included, participants needed a CD4+ T cell count above 400 cells/uL and a positive CMV serology. Before stimulation, PBMCs were isolated using density centrifugation and then depleted of CD8+ T cells. Stimulation of CD8-depleted PBMCs was carried out for approximately 17 hours with anti-CD28/CD49d costimulation, CD40-blocking antibody and enfuvirtide, to prevent new infections. Sorting was done on either a Beckman Coulter MoFlo Legacy or an XDP sorter, and propidium iodide was used to exclude dead cells. For samples with more than one million cells, genomic DNA was extracted with the QIAamp DNA Mini Kit, and for all other samples the Quick-DNA Microprep Kit was used.

TCRbeta repertoires were sequenced from genomic DNA with the immunoSEQ hsTCRB assay version 4 in survey mode. For TCRbeta sequencing, genomic DNA was diluted to 10 ng/uL, and up to roughly 1 ug was used per sample. The authors processed their data as follows. TCRbeta data analysis was done in ImmunoSeq Analyzer 3.0, and diversity was calculated on productive nucleotide rearrangements. Using the Immunarch R package, the improved Chao index served to estimate lower-bound TCR diversity and the Gini coefficient served to estimate clonality. Nucleotide rearrangements that differed but encoded the same CDR3beta amino acid sequence were counted as separate clonotypes. Differential abundance analysis found TCRbeta sequences that were significantly enriched in antigen-responding cells compared with anti-CD3/anti-CD28-activated cells. TCRs were clustered by predicted peptide-MHC specificity with GLIPH2, both within individual participants and across merged participant data sets. Imported from immuneACCESS, the table was reduced by TCRdb to in-frame sequences with V and J called. These copies leave out some clones; in studies compared against another copy, an unresolved V gene accounts for under half, and the cause of the remainder is not known. The D gene and trimming were derived from the DNA, and the V and J assignments and clone size from that table. The sample table contains 37,000 or so clones; only one count was recorded for roughly 87% of them. 1.3% of the sample is in the top ten clones.

What the work shows at the level of the full study, not this receptor alone: TCRbeta richness in CMV- and Gag-responding cells was significantly lower than in anti-CD3/anti-CD28-responding cells; CMV-responding cells had higher oligoclonality than CD3/CD28-stimulated and Gag-responding cells. Restriction of bulk TCR analyses to the rare CMV-responding cells that actually carried HIV-1 proviruses was not possible. Enrichment of degenerate expanded CDR3beta sequences was found in antigen-responding cells, suggesting convergent selection of CD4+ responses to CMV and Gag. TCR oligoclonality correlated with proviral oligoclonality within the same sorted populations. Only a small number of individuals took part in the study, and only a limited range of antigens was tested.

The sequence was obtained from an adult man with HIV who was CMV-seropositive. The sample consisted of CD4+ T cells sorted from PBMCs after approximately 19-hour stimulation, taken from a patient who received antiretroviral therapy. The cell subset or site tag for this specimen amounts to: CD40L+CD69+ CD4 T cells responding to anti-CD3/anti-CD28 beads, representing the overall repertoire. The chain is made from TRBV18 and TRBJ2-5, with an unclear D gene assignment. The CDR3 sequence is CASSPTNLETQYF. The DNA sequence is as follows: TGTGCCAGCTCACCAACGAATCTAGAGACCCAGTACTTC.